This paragraph reports one T cell receptor (beta chain). In the authors' methods: Cell counts per sample came from amplifying reference gene primers. Assay used: immunoSEQ multiplex PCR; TCRdb lists only in-frame clones, some missing. Clone size and V and J calls were adopted from that table, with D and trimming inferred from the DNA. The sample contains approximately 300,000 clones, 85% of which appear only once. The germline gives CDR1 MDHEN, CDR2 SYDVKM. Between the trimmed V and J ends, which lost 1 base and 14 bases, there was a span of 9 bases. This CDR3 is built from 12 residues. These data originate in a study of blood T cell repertoires in COVID-19. About the research overall: PBMCs, B-cell-depleted T cells, or T cells provided the cDNA or gDNA that made up the material.

Assignment of participants to cohorts was predicated upon participant-reported clinical history. The V call is TRBV28, the J call TRBJ1-6; unclear D gene. The TCR sequence derives from a woman aged 30 to 39 who had been exposed to COVID-19. Sequencing used PBMCs or T cells enriched from blood (not recorded which). This chain's CDR3 is CASSLLASTLHF. Written as DNA, the CDR3 is TGTGCCAGCAGTTTATTGGCCTCAACCCTCCACTTT.